Listed below are T cell receptor beta chains from one sample, sequenced in a study of T cells after yellow fever vaccination. TCRdb itself ran the 5' RACE reads through MiXCR, one entry per CDR3 protein. The table records approximately 300,000 distinct CDR3 sequences, roughly 9.4% of them present only once. This specimen was PBMCs, taken on the day of the first yellow fever vaccination. The origin of the receptors is a man younger than 30 who received the YFV17D yellow fever vaccine. Each CDR3 is given with its conserved first and last residue. The order of the fields is V gene, D gene, J gene, clone size, CDR3 protein, CDR3 DNA. The D gene is left open where the match is weak. Clone size appears in some rows only: once, few, many, or a class for an expanded clone.

TRBV20-1,TRBD2,TRBJ2-5,many,CSGSGGRYATQYF,TGCAGTGGAAGCGGGGGCCGTTACGCGACCCAGTACTTC
TRBV5-4,-,TRBJ2-2,-,CASSTRRDTGELFF,TGTGCCAGCAGCACCCGACGGGACACCGGGGAGCTGTTTTTT
TRBV12-3/TRBV12-4,TRBD1,TRBJ1-1,many,CASSLQGGFEAFF,TGTGCCAGCAGTTTACAGGGGGGATTTGAAGCTTTCTTT
TRBV20-1,-,TRBJ1-1,few,CSARIWGQTEAFF,TGCAGTGCTAGAATCTGGGGGCAAACTGAAGCTTTCTTT
TRBV24-1,TRBD2,TRBJ2-3,few,CATSDRTSGGTQYF,TGTGCCACCAGTGATCGAACTAGCGGTGGTACGCAGTATTTT
TRBV4-3,-,TRBJ2-3,once,CASSQGGAARDTQYF,TGCGCCAGCAGCCAAGGAGGGGCAGCTCGCGATACGCAGTATTTT
TRBV5-1,-,TRBJ1-6,-,CASSWENNSPLHF,TGCGCCAGCAGCTGGGAGAATAATTCACCCCTCCACTTT
TRBV5-1,-,TRBJ2-2,-,CASSLGTALAGELFF,TGCGCCAGCAGCTTGGGGACTGCTCTCGCCGGGGAGCTGTTTTTT
TRBV29-1,-,TRBJ1-4,many,CSVTSQGSREKLFF,TGCAGCGTCACCAGTCAGGGGAGTCGGGAAAAACTGTTTTTT
TRBV18,-,TRBJ2-2,-,CASTSLGSPTGELFF,TGTGCCAGCACATCACTCGGGTCCCCGACCGGGGAGCTGTTTTTT
TRBV12-3/TRBV12-4,-,TRBJ1-6,many,CASSLAGLNSPLHF,TGTGCCAGCAGTTTGGCAGGATTGAATTCACCCCTCCACTTT
TRBV12-3/TRBV12-4,-,TRBJ1-1,many,CASSRGGAQAFF,TGTGCCAGCAGCCGGGGAGGGGCCCAAGCTTTCTTT
TRBV7-8,-,TRBJ1-2,-,CASSLVAVGYGYTF,TGTGCCAGCAGCTTAGTTGCAGTGGGCTATGGCTACACCTTC
TRBV7-3,-,TRBJ2-3,few,CASSLTGRSTSTDTQYF,TGTGCCAGCAGCTTAACAGGACGGAGCACTAGCACAGATACGCAGTATTTT
TRBV5-5,-,TRBJ1-5,many,CASSNTTGLNQPQHF,TGTGCCAGCAGCAATACAACAGGGCTCAATCAGCCCCAGCATTTT
TRBV19,-,TRBJ2-1,few,CASSIREKTYNEQFF,TGTGCCAGTAGTATCCGGGAAAAAACCTACAATGAGCAGTTCTTC
TRBV12-3/TRBV12-4,-,TRBJ1-4,few,CASSLSADREKLFF,TGTGCCAGCAGTTTATCGGCCGACCGTGAAAAACTGTTTTTT
TRBV7-9,-,TRBJ1-5,few,CASSLNREVNQPQHF,TGTGCCAGCAGCTTGAACAGGGAAGTGAATCAGCCCCAGCATTTT
TRBV2,-,TRBJ2-7,few,CASSEGAGSSYEQYF,TGTGCCAGCAGTGAGGGGGCAGGAAGCTCCTACGAGCAGTACTTC
TRBV4-3,TRBD1,TRBJ2-7,few,CASSQERGLSYEQYF,TGCGCCAGCAGCCAAGAGAGGGGGCTGTCCTACGAGCAGTACTTC
TRBV4-1,-,TRBJ2-1,many,CASSPGPGDNEQFF,TGCGCCAGCAGCCCGGGCCCCGGGGACAATGAGCAGTTCTTC
TRBV12-5,TRBD2,TRBJ2-5,few,CASGAGGTSGGQGTQYF,TGTGCTAGTGGTGCTGGGGGGACTAGCGGGGGGCAAGGGACCCAGTACTTC
TRBV5-5,-,TRBJ1-2,few,CASSQHGGEGYTF,TGTGCCAGCAGCCAACATGGGGGCGAGGGCTACACCTTC
TRBV9,TRBD1,TRBJ2-5,few,CASSLRTGGETQYF,TGTGCCAGCAGCTTACGGACAGGGGGAGAGACCCAGTACTTC
TRBV5-1,TRBD2,TRBJ2-3,-,CASSLGLAGGDTQYF,TGCGCCAGCAGCTTGGGACTAGCGGGGGGCGATACGCAGTATTTT
TRBV4-1,TRBD2,TRBJ2-4,many,CASSQEGGLAGGGSKNIQYF,TGCGCCAGCAGCCAAGAAGGGGGACTAGCGGGGGGAGGATCCAAAAACATTCAGTACTTC
TRBV29-1,-,TRBJ2-1,few,CSVVPLGSYNEQFF,TGCAGCGTTGTCCCCCTGGGCTCCTACAATGAGCAGTTCTTC
TRBV9,-,TRBJ2-1,few,CASSVLSGANEQFF,TGTGCCAGCAGCGTATTATCAGGGGCCAATGAGCAGTTCTTC
TRBV7-2,TRBD1,TRBJ2-1,-,CASSSLTGPYNEQFF,TGTGCCAGCAGCTCCCTGACAGGGCCCTACAATGAGCAGTTCTTC
TRBV5-4,-,TRBJ2-3,many,CASSFGGRVDADTQYF,TGTGCCAGCAGCTTCGGAGGCAGGGTGGATGCAGATACGCAGTATTTT
TRBV24-1,-,TRBJ2-2,-,CATSDSPHGSANTGELFF,TGTGCCACCAGTGATTCCCCTCACGGGTCCGCGAACACCGGGGAGCTGTTTTTT
TRBV20-1,-,TRBJ2-3,many,CSTFRDSYPTDTQYF,TGCAGTACTTTCCGGGACTCCTACCCCACAGATACGCAGTATTTT
TRBV4-3,TRBD2,TRBJ2-2,-,CASSQDRAGVTGELFF,TGCGCCAGCAGCCAAGATCGGGCGGGGGTCACCGGGGAGCTGTTTTTT
TRBV7-9,TRBD2,TRBJ2-1,many,CASSSRTSGGRSGYEQFF,TGTGCCAGCAGCTCCAGGACTAGCGGGGGCAGATCAGGGTATGAGCAGTTCTTC
TRBV5-1,TRBD1,TRBJ2-1,-,CASSGDRGRGEQFF,TGCGCCAGCAGTGGGGACAGGGGTCGAGGTGAGCAGTTCTTC
TRBV5-1,-,TRBJ2-2,few,CASSLELTNTGELFF,TGCGCCAGCAGCTTGGAACTAACGAACACCGGGGAGCTGTTTTTT
TRBV7-9,-,TRBJ1-1,few,CASSHVYTEAFF,TGTGCCAGCAGTCACGTGTACACTGAAGCTTTCTTT
TRBV4-1,-,TRBJ1-4,few,CASSQAPPGRNEKLFF,TGCGCCAGCAGCCAAGCTCCCCCAGGACGAAATGAAAAACTGTTTTTT
TRBV20-1,TRBD2,TRBJ2-3,-,CSARRGVIGTDTQYF,TGCAGTGCCCGGCGGGGGGTAATAGGAACAGATACGCAGTATTTT
TRBV4-3,-,TRBJ2-5,many,CASSQDWRGETQYF,TGCGCCAGCAGCCAAGACTGGAGGGGAGAGACCCAGTACTTC
TRBV11-1,TRBD1,TRBJ1-5,many,CASSVFGWGVQGAGNQPQHF,TGTGCCAGCAGCGTTTTTGGTTGGGGTGTACAGGGGGCAGGCAATCAGCCCCAGCATTTT